This T cell receptor beta chain was documented in a study of human T cells and chemical hapten exposure. The CDR3 extends over 14 amino acids. Germline CDR1 reads LGHDT; CDR2 reads YNNKEL (reference sequence). V gave up 7 bases and J gave up 1 base; unmatched junction bases: 2. TCRdb passed the RACE reads through MiXCR, listing each CDR3 protein once. Among 300,000 to 400,000 distinct CDR3 sequences listed, approximately 5.1% were seen once. Described time point: pre-sensitization, week 0. Treatment indicated: therapeutic diphenylcyclopropenone sensitization with weekly scalp DPC. Extraction of total RNA was performed on unfractionated whole blood.

This receptor was obtained from a woman aged 45-59 years with alopecia areata. Some clones in this sample may be carry-over from other donors' samples. The sequences come from whole blood, collected in connection with sensitization to the hapten diphenylcyclopropenone (DPC). V gene TRBV3-1 combines with J gene TRBJ2-2; the match to TRBD1 covers 8 bases. The CDR3 sequence is CASTGQGNTGELFF. The CDR3 coding sequence is TGTGCCAGCACCGGACAGGGGAACACCGGGGAGCTGTTTTTT. Filled out from reference TRBV3-1 and TRBJ2-2, the complete variable domain reads DTAVSQTPKYLVTQMGNDKSIKCEQNLGHDTMYWYKQDSKKFLKIMFSYNNKELIINETVPNRFSPKSPDKAHLNLHINSLELGDSAVYFCASTGQGNTGELFFGEGSRLTVL.